The clone carrying this T cell receptor beta chain was observed a few times. The sample comes from a study of identical twins. TCRdb processed the 5' RACE reads anew with MiXCR; each CDR3 protein has one entry. The sample contains a few hundred thousand distinct CDR3 sequences, about 8.3% of which appear only once. The CDR3 has 15 amino acids. V was cut by 0 bases and J by 6 bases, with 15 bases left in between. CDR1 and CDR2 (germline): LGHNA, YSLEER. This sample was shared with a second study, whose subject was yellow fever vaccine responses in identical twins.

This clonotype was obtained from a woman aged 18-29 years in good health. Material for sequencing was CD8+ T cells sorted from blood. The chain uses TRBV4-3 and TRBJ2-7; weak D call: TRBD2 (5 bases). CDR3 DNA sequence: TGCGCCAGCAGCCAAGATCTTGAGGGATTCTCCGAGCAGTACTTC. Amino acids: CASSQDLEGFSEQYF.